This T cell receptor (beta chain) was sequenced during a study of T cells in Graves' hyperthyroidism and ophthalmopathy. There are 17 residues in the CDR3. Trimming removed 0 bases at V and 0 bases at J, with 15 bases between. The V gene's germline CDR1 is SGHRS and CDR2 YFSETQ. With respect to this clonotype: What it recognizes is unknown.

General study findings and limits: Also found in blood were most expanded thyroid clonotypes above 0.001. Stable hyperthyroidism was separated from ophthalmopathy by a model based on 13 V-J features.

Authors of the study amplified TCR beta CDR3 regions from RNA transcripts. Primed by the HTBI set, a first-round RT-PCR was run on the TCR CDR3. TCRdb re-derived calls from the multiplex PCR reads in MiXCR, one entry per CDR3 protein. The table lists about 770,000 distinct CDR3 sequences, roughly a sixth of them singletons, with roughly a sixth in the top ten. The source material was blood. The source is a woman between 45 and 60 years old with Graves' hyperthyroidism that later progressed to Graves' ophthalmopathy. The chain joins TRBV5-1 to TRBJ1-2, with D unresolved. The CDR3 nucleotides read TGCGCCAGCAGCTTGGCACTAAGCAGGCCTACTAACTATGGCTACACCTTC. This encodes CASSLALSRPTNYGYTF.